The 5 T cell receptor beta chains reported below all come from one sample, sequenced in a study of T cells in Graves' hyperthyroidism and ophthalmopathy. Amplification targeted TCR beta CDR3 regions from RNA transcripts. A set of HTBI primers served as the primers for a first-round RT-PCR of the TCR CDR3. One entry per CDR3 protein, called by TCRdb with MiXCR from the multiplex PCR reads. The sample includes hundreds of thousands of distinct CDR3 sequences, approximately 15% of them seen just once. Sequenced input: blood. These receptor sequences come from a woman in her forties or fifties with Graves' ophthalmopathy.

This clonotype was seen ten or more times. The J gene is TRBJ2-7, the V gene TRBV6-2 or TRBV6-3, with TRBD1 as a possible D gene (5 bases). CDR3 length: 12 amino acids. Germline V lookup: CDR1 MNHEY, CDR2 SVGEGT. V was pared by 4 bases and J by 3 bases, with 7 bases between. DNA for the CDR3: TGTGCCAGCAGTTCCAGGGTCTACGAGCAGTACTTC. Protein: CASSSRVYEQYF.

This clonotype was seen ten or more times. The chain uses TRBV12-3 or TRBV12-4 and TRBJ2-1; 7 bases map to TRBD2. The ends lost 6 bases at V and 0 bases at J; junction bases unmatched: 8. The CDR3 is made up of 16 amino acids. The DNA for the CDR3 is TGTGCCAGCAGCCCCGAACTAGCGAGCTCCTACAATGAGCAGTTCTTC. Amino acids: CASSPELASSYNEQFF.

This clonotype was seen at least ten times. The chain joins TRBV5-1 to TRBJ1-2, with D perhaps TRBD1 (5 bases). The CDR3 is 14 amino acids. From germline, CDR1 is SGHRS and CDR2 YFSETQ. The V and J ends lost 4 bases and 3 bases respectively, with 13 bases between them. The CDR3 loop reads CASSPPAGHYGYTF. CDR3 nucleotide sequence: TGCGCCAGCAGCCCCCCGGCAGGGCACTATGGCTACACCTTC.

This clonotype appeared many times. In DNA, the CDR3 is TGCAGTGCCGGCCGAGGTAGTAGCTACATTCAGTACTTC. The encoded protein is CSAGRGSSYIQYF. The V call is TRBV20-1, the J call TRBJ2-4, with D uncertain. The CDR3 sequence is 13 residues long. Germline V gene lookup returns CDR1 DFQATT and CDR2 SNEGSKA (reference sequence). The ends were cut back, 6 bases at V and 8 bases at J, with 17 bases in the middle.

This clonotype has more than one count but fewer than ten. The V call is TRBV6-2 or TRBV6-3, the J call TRBJ2-2; TRBD1 or TRBD2 may be the D gene (6 bases each). The germline V gene encodes CDR1 MNHEY and CDR2 SVGEGT. With 6 bases removed from V and 4 bases from J, the gap between germline ends came to 27 bases. The CDR3 is 19 residues long. In nucleotides, the CDR3 is TGTGCCAGCAGAAACGGTTGGAGGGGGGCATTCTCGGGCACCGGGGAGCTGTTTTTT. It translates to CASRNGWRGAFSGTGELFF.